The 26 T cell receptor beta chains listed next were all sequenced from one sample in a study of long-term antiretroviral therapy in people with HIV. Assay version v3.0 of immunoSEQ was used, and it was run at survey level. Sequenced by immunoSEQ multiplex PCR; TCRdb stores in-frame clones only, minus some. The sample includes 25,000 to 35,000 clones, 86% of them seen just once. The sequenced sample was unsorted PBMCs, obtained 0.8 years after starting antiretroviral therapy. The receptors here all came from a woman aged 25-40 years with HIV.

This clone was observed a single time. This chain connects TRBV5-1 to TRBJ2-2; D uncertain. The CDR3 loop spans 14 amino acids. Germline assignment: CDR1 SGHRS and CDR2 YFSETQ. Trimming removed 2 bases from V and 4 bases from J, with 9 bases in between. DNA for the CDR3: TGCGCCAGCAGCTTAGGATCGTCCACCGGGGAGCTGTTTTTT. This encodes CASSLGSSTGELFF.

This chain links TRBV7-2 with TRBJ2-1; possibly TRBD1 for D (5 bases). Germline CDR1 reads SGHTA; CDR2 reads FQGNSA. The CDR3 extends over 15 amino acids. V was trimmed by 1 base and J by 8 bases, leaving 15 bases between them. The CDR3 sequence is CASSLVTQGKDEQFF. The CDR3 nucleotides are TGTGCCAGCAGCTTAGTAACCCAGGGCAAGGATGAGCAGTTCTTC.

The CDR3 loop is CASSPPVGSTEAFF. The CDR3 region has the DNA TGTGCCAGCAGCCCCCCAGTGGGTAGCACTGAAGCTTTCTTT. The chain links TRBV9 to TRBJ1-1; D gene ambiguous. V shed 4 bases and J shed 4 bases, with 14 bases lying between them. Germline lookup yields CDR1 SGDLS and CDR2 YYNGEE. The CDR3 loop spans 14 amino acids. The variable domain in full, completed from reference TRBV9 and TRBJ1-1, reads DSGVTQTPKHLITATGQRVTLRCSPRSGDLSVYWYQQSLDQGLQFLIQYYNGEERAKGNILERFSAQQFPDLHSELNLSSLELGDSALYFCASSPPVGSTEAFFGQGTRLTVV.

This clone was observed a handful of times. The rearrangement links TRBV15 to TRBJ1-2, with TRBD1 matching 7 bases. This CDR3 region has 12 residues. Germline CDR1 LNHNV, CDR2 YYDKDF (reference sequence). The ends lost 5 bases at V and 3 bases at J; junction bases unmatched: 0. The CDR3, as DNA: TGTGCCACCAGCGGGACAGACTATGGCTACACCTTC. Translation: CATSGTDYGYTF.

The J gene is TRBJ1-1, the V gene TRBV19; 12 nucleotides line up with TRBD1. Trimming removed 6 bases from V and 0 bases from J; junction bases left unmatched: 2. There are 15 residues in the CDR3. CDR1 and CDR2 (germline): LNHDA, SQIVND (reference sequence). Here the CDR3 DNA reads TGTGCCAGTAGCGGGACAGGGGGCCTGAACACTGAAGCTTTCTTT. This translates into CASSGTGGLNTEAFF.

This chain uses TRBV25-1 with TRBJ2-2; 9 bases fit TRBD1. V was pared by 6 bases and J by 5 bases, with 13 bases of the junction left unmatched. CDR1 is MGHDK, CDR2 SYGVNS, per germline. There are 17 residues in the CDR3. The CDR3 spells CASRPKTSGTGTGELFF. CDR3 DNA sequence: TGTGCCAGCAGACCAAAAACTTCCGGGACAGGGACCGGGGAGCTGTTTTTT.

The chain uses TRBV19 and TRBJ2-3; 7 positions match TRBD2. Germline values: CDR1 LNHDA, CDR2 SQIVND (reference sequence). J was trimmed by 0 bases and V by 3 bases; bases with no gene match: 3. The CDR3 sequence is 15 residues long. In DNA form, the CDR3 reads TGTGCCAGTAGTATTGGGACTATCAGCACAGATACGCAGTATTTT. Its translation is CASSIGTISTDTQYF.

The V call is TRBV4-1, the J call TRBJ2-5; a weak D match, TRBD1 (6 bases). Germline CDR1 reads MGHRA; CDR2 reads YSYEKL. CDR3 length: 18 residues. The ends were cut back, 4 bases at V and 2 bases at J, with 23 bases in the middle. The CDR3 here is CASSRLSLGAGAQETQYF. CDR3 coding DNA: TGCGCCAGCAGCCGACTCTCGCTTGGGGCAGGGGCACAAGAGACCCAGTACTTC.

This clone was detected only a few times. The chain carries TRBV18 and TRBJ2-1; D not resolved. The CDR3 is 16 residues long. The V gene's germline CDR1 is KGHSH and CDR2 LQKENI. V was shortened by 1 base and J by 7 bases, with 17 bases between the two germline ends. CDR3 residues: CASSPQASTYLNEQFF. CDR3 bases: TGTGCCAGCTCACCACAGGCCAGTACCTATCTAAATGAGCAGTTCTTC.

This chain joins TRBV4-2 and TRBJ1-1; the D gene is possibly TRBD1 (6 bases). This CDR3 has 15 amino acids. The germline CDR1 and CDR2 sequences are LGHNA and YNFKEQ. The V end lost 3 bases, the J end lost 2 bases, and 13 bases lay between the germline ends. The CDR3: CASSQRGGRNTEAFF. CDR3 DNA: TGTGCCAGCAGCCAGAGGGGGGGGAGAAACACTGAAGCTTTCTTT.

DNA for the CDR3: TGTGCCAGCAGTTCCCCCGGGGTTGGGAGGGTTGAAGCTTTCTTT. Amino acids: CASSSPGVGRVEAFF. The chain carries TRBV27 and TRBJ1-1, with D hard to call. V was trimmed by 4 bases and J by 7 bases, leaving 19 bases between them. Germline V gene data show CDR1 as MNHEY and CDR2 as SMNVEV (reference sequence). The length of the CDR3 is 15 residues.

The genes are TRBV10-3 and TRBJ1-1; 9 positions match TRBD1. The germline V gene encodes CDR1 ENHRY and CDR2 SYGVKD. This CDR3 comprises 14 residues. With V trimmed by 3 bases and J by 8 bases, 7 bases remained unmatched. CDR3 nucleotide sequence: TGTGCCATCAGTGACCCGACAGGGGGTTCGGAAGCTTTCTTT. Translating gives CAISDPTGGSEAFF.

The rearrangement uses TRBV6-1 and TRBJ1-3, with 9 bases fitting TRBD1. Germline CDR1 is MNHNS and CDR2 is SASEGT. Trimming took 2 bases from V and 0 from J; bases not matched to a gene: 5. The CDR3 length is 17 residues. CDR3 nucleotide sequence: TGTGCCAGCAGTGAATCGACAGGGGGATCCTCTGGAAACACCATATATTTT. It is translated as CASSESTGGSSGNTIYF.

The genes are TRBV19 and TRBJ2-5; TRBD2 is a possible D gene (5 bases). The germline CDR1 and CDR2 sequences are LNHDA and SQIVND (reference sequence). Trimming pared 9 bases from V and 3 bases from J, leaving 14 bases between. The CDR3 spans 13 residues. The CDR3 sequence: CASHEGHKETQYF. Here the CDR3 DNA reads TGTGCCAGCCACGAGGGTCATAAAGAGACCCAGTACTTC.

This chain connects TRBV6-1 to TRBJ1-1, with a weak D call TRBD1 (6 bases). V was cut by 5 bases and J by 3 bases, with 13 bases left in between. The CDR3 sequence is 14 residues long. CDR1 and CDR2 (germline): MNHNS, SASEGT. The CDR3 DNA sequence: TGTGCCAGCAGTTTCAGGGGTTCGGACACTGAAGCTTTCTTT. It translates to CASSFRGSDTEAFF.

The chain uses TRBV7-2 and TRBJ1-1; TRBD1 aligns across 9 bases. Germline CDR1 is SGHTA and CDR2 is FQGNSA. V trimming: 3 bases; J trimming: 9 bases; junction bases outside the gene matches: 8. The CDR3 has 14 residues. The CDR3 DNA reads TGTGCCAGCAGCTTCACAGGGGGCCCTCGCAAAGCTTTCTTT. It translates to CASSFTGGPRKAFF.

This rearrangement joins TRBV30 to TRBJ2-3; D uncertain. Germline CDR1 reads GTSNPN; CDR2 reads SVGIG (reference sequence). This CDR3 spans 11 amino acids. The germline V and J ends were trimmed by 5 bases and 2 bases, with 5 bases remaining between them. This CDR3 reads CAWDYTDTQYF. The CDR3 region has the DNA TGTGCCTGGGATTACACAGATACGCAGTATTTT.

The rearrangement uses TRBV5-4 and TRBJ1-3, with unresolved D. This CDR3 region has 14 residues. Germline V gene lookup returns CDR1 SGHNT and CDR2 YYREEE (reference sequence). V lost 5 bases, J lost 1 base, and 10 bases lay in between. Here the CDR3 reads CASSPIGSGNTIYF. CDR3 coding DNA: TGTGCCAGCAGTCCGATCGGGTCTGGAAACACCATATATTTT.

The chain couples TRBV2 to TRBJ1-5; the D is unclear. CDR1 is SNHLY and CDR2 is FYNNEI in the germline V gene. The CDR3 contains 14 residues. Between the trimmed V and J ends, which lost 6 bases and 0 bases, there was a span of 9 bases. The CDR3 sequence: CASRGGYSNQPQHF. CDR3 DNA sequence: TGTGCCAGCAGGGGAGGGTATAGCAATCAGCCCCAGCATTTT.

The chain recombines TRBV6-1 with TRBJ2-3; maybe TRBD2 (5 bases). The CDR3 extends over 14 amino acids. Germline CDR1 and CDR2: MNHNS and SASEGT. Trimming left V 8 bases short and J 4 bases short, with 16 bases between. The CDR3 DNA reads as TGTGCCAGCCTAGCCGCGATCGGCGCAGATACGCAGTATTTT. It specifies CASLAAIGADTQYF.

This clone was detected only once. The chain uses TRBV11-2 and TRBJ2-3; no clear D gene. The CDR3 contains 12 residues. Germline CDR1 is SGHAT and CDR2 is FQNNGV. Trimming stripped 2 bases from V and 5 bases from J, with 5 bases between. The CDR3 is CASSLMVDTQYF. The CDR3 nucleotides read TGTGCCAGCAGCTTAATGGTAGATACGCAGTATTTT.

The rearrangement uses TRBV25-1 and TRBJ2-7; D may be TRBD2 (6 bases). The CDR3 runs 15 residues. V was clipped by 0 bases and J by 4 bases, with 13 bases between them. Per the germline V gene, CDR1 is MGHDK and CDR2 is SYGVNS. CDR3: CASSEYNRGRYEQYF. CDR3 in DNA: TGTGCCAGCAGTGAATATAACCGGGGGAGGTACGAGCAGTACTTC.

The rearrangement uses TRBV5-5 and TRBJ2-3, with 8 bases that match TRBD1. CDR3 length equals 12 residues. V dropped 4 bases and J dropped 9; count of bases not matched to a gene: 4. CDR1 is SGHKS and CDR2 is YYEKEE in the germline V gene (reference sequence). The DNA of the CDR3 is TGTGCCAGCAGCCGGAGACAGGGGACGCAGTATTTT. Its translation: CASSRRQGTQYF.

This clone appeared once. The chain combines TRBV29-1 with TRBJ2-3; D uncertain. Germline CDR1 and CDR2: SQVTM and ANQGSEA. The CDR3 sequence is 10 residues long. V gave up 5 bases and J gave up 2 bases, with 2 bases separating them. The CDR3 sequence: CSVYTDTQYF. The CDR3 nucleotides are TGCAGCGTTTACACAGATACGCAGTATTTT.

This clone has only a few counts. The chain couples TRBV6-1 to TRBJ1-6, with a possible D match to TRBD1 (5 bases). The CDR3 length is 14 residues. Trimming stripped 4 bases from V and 7 bases from J, with 11 bases between. CDR1 is MNHNS and CDR2 is SASEGT in the germline V gene. CDR3 residues: CASSGGGGNSPLHF. CDR3 bases: TGTGCCAGCAGTGGGGGGGGAGGCAATTCACCCCTCCACTTT.

For the CDR3, the DNA is TGTGCCAGCAGCTCCCATACGATGTACACAGATACGCAGTATTTT. Protein: CASSSHTMYTDTQYF. The chain links TRBV7-8 to TRBJ2-3, with D uncertain. This CDR3 comprises 15 residues. Germline CDR1 reads SGHVS; CDR2 reads FQNEAQ. Trimming left V 4 bases short and J 2 bases short, with 13 bases between. Drawing the rest from reference TRBV7-8 and TRBJ2-3, the complete variable domain is GAGVSQSPRYKVAKRGQDVALRCDPISGHVSLFWYQQALGQGPEFLTYFQNEAQLDKSGLPSDRFFAERPEGSVSTLKIQRTQQEDSAVYLCASSSHTMYTDTQYFGPGTRLTVL.